The rows below give T cell receptor beta chains drawn from one sample of a study of blood T cells in healthy people across ages. TCRdb independently ran MiXCR on the 5' RACE reads; one entry per CDR3 protein. The sample has some 800,000 distinct CDR3 sequences, more than 20% seen once. This same sample was also taken into another study, of T cells of mothers and their children.

The sequencing sample was made of blood. These receptors were collected from a boy between 10 and 17 years old in good health. Each CDR3 is given with its conserved first and last residue. Fields, in order: clone size, D gene, J gene, V gene, CDR3 protein, CDR3 DNA. A D gene is named only where the DNA matches it firmly. Part of the rows lack a size; the others show once, few, many or a class for expanded clones.

. | TRBD2 | TRBJ2-3 | TRBV7-9 | CASSFEGSGRAADTQYF | TGTGCCAGCAGCTTTGAAGGTAGCGGGAGGGCCGCAGATACGCAGTATTTT
. | . | TRBJ2-2 | TRBV6-5 | CASSTPLGELFF | TGTGCCAGCAGCACCCCGCTCGGGGAGCTGTTTTTT
. | . | TRBJ2-7 | TRBV28 | CASRSTSGHPSYEQYF | TGTGCCAGCAGGTCTACCTCGGGACACCCTTCCTACGAGCAGTACTTC
. | TRBD2 | TRBJ2-5 | TRBV29-1 | CSVDSREWGNELFF | TGCAGCGTTGACTCGCGGGAGTGGGGGAATGAGCTGTTCTTC
. | TRBD2 | TRBJ2-5 | TRBV5-1 | CASRAGQETQYF | TGCGCCAGCAGAGCGGGGCAAGAGACCCAGTACTTC
. | TRBD1 | TRBJ1-2 | TRBV20-1 | CSASTPDREWDGYTF | TGCAGTGCCAGTACCCCCGACAGGGAATGGGATGGCTACACCTTC
few | TRBD2 | TRBJ2-1 | TRBV14 | CASSQESSGWDEQFF | TGTGCCAGCAGCCAAGAGTCTAGCGGGTGGGATGAGCAGTTCTTC
few | . | TRBJ2-4 | TRBV4-3 | CASSQEHSGGKNIQYF | TGCGCCAGCAGCCAAGAACACTCCGGCGGCAAAAACATTCAGTACTTC
. | . | TRBJ2-7 | TRBV12-3/TRBV12-4 | CASSLRGILYEQYF | TGTGCCAGCAGTCTCAGGGGAATCTTGTACGAGCAGTACTTC
few | . | TRBJ2-1 | TRBV20-1 | CSARWGVNPGDEQFF | TGCAGTGCTAGATGGGGGGTGAATCCAGGAGATGAGCAGTTCTTC
few | TRBD2 | TRBJ2-3 | TRBV6-5 | CASSYRGGTAGTDTQYF | TGTGCCAGCAGTTACCGCGGGGGTACCGCCGGCACAGATACGCAGTATTTT
few | . | TRBJ2-4 | TRBV20-1 | CSARGHPRVENIQYF | TGCAGTGCTAGGGGACACCCGAGAGTAGAAAACATTCAGTACTTC
few | TRBD2 | TRBJ2-1 | TRBV20-1 | CSARSLAGSYNEQFF | TGCAGTGCTAGATCACTAGCGGGATCCTACAATGAGCAGTTCTTC
. | . | TRBJ2-7 | TRBV7-2 | CASSSPLEQVVYEQYF | TGTGCCAGCAGCTCCCCCCTCGAGCAGGTCGTCTACGAGCAGTACTTC
. | . | TRBJ2-2 | TRBV7-2 | CASSPRLTGELFF | TGTGCCAGCAGCCCAAGGTTGACCGGGGAGCTGTTTTTT
. | TRBD2 | TRBJ2-5 | TRBV28 | CASGGSFETQYF | TGTGCCAGCGGCGGGAGTTTTGAGACCCAGTACTTC
. | TRBD1 | TRBJ2-7 | TRBV9 | CASSEGQLSDYEQYF | TGTGCCAGCAGCGAGGGACAGCTTTCGGACTACGAGCAGTACTTC
. | TRBD1 | TRBJ2-1 | TRBV4-2 | CASSQLNPLTGVAGNEQFF | TGTGCCAGCAGCCAACTTAACCCTCTAACAGGGGTAGCTGGAAATGAGCAGTTCTTC
few | . | TRBJ2-2 | TRBV18 | CASSPDATANTGELFF | TGTGCCAGCTCACCAGATGCGACAGCGAACACCGGGGAGCTGTTTTTT
. | . | TRBJ2-5 | TRBV28 | CASLGVAQYF | TGTGCCAGCCTAGGTGTGGCCCAGTACTTC
. | . | TRBJ1-2 | TRBV3-1 | CASSSWRVEGYTF | TGTGCCAGCAGCTCCTGGCGCGTAGAGGGCTACACCTTC
. | . | TRBJ2-3 | TRBV2 | CASRMGRAATQYF | TGTGCCAGCAGGATGGGCAGGGCGGCTACGCAGTATTTT
. | . | TRBJ2-5 | TRBV7-2 | CASSLGDRVETQYF | TGTGCCAGCAGCTTAGGGGATCGGGTTGAGACCCAGTACTTC
few | TRBD1 | TRBJ1-2 | TRBV12-3/TRBV12-4 | CASSFSPGQGLANYGYTF | TGTGCCAGCAGTTTCTCCCCGGGACAGGGGTTGGCTAACTATGGCTACACCTTC
. | . | TRBJ1-5 | TRBV28 | CASSQAALGLGQPQHF | TGTGCCAGCAGTCAAGCGGCTTTGGGATTAGGACAGCCCCAGCATTTT
. | . | TRBJ2-2 | TRBV7-2 | CASSIIAGELFF | TGTGCCAGCAGTATCATCGCCGGGGAGCTGTTTTTT
few | . | TRBJ2-1 | TRBV21-1 | CASSPSGEKGCDEQFF | TGTGCCAGCAGCCCTTCCGGAGAGAAGGGTTGCGATGAGCAGTTCTTC
few | . | TRBJ2-2 | TRBV5-4 | CASSTTTGLDTGELFF | TGTGCCAGCAGCACAACGACAGGCCTGGACACCGGGGAGCTGTTTTTT
. | . | TRBJ2-2 | TRBV12-3/TRBV12-4 | CASSPTRGTGELFF | TGTGCCAGCAGTCCGACCAGAGGAACCGGGGAGCTGTTTTTT
few | . | TRBJ2-3 | TRBV7-2 | CASSLENTDTQYF | TGTGCCAGCAGCTTAGAGAACACAGATACGCAGTATTTT
. | . | TRBJ2-1 | TRBV19 | CASSPQNVWNEQFF | TGTGCCAGTAGTCCCCAAAACGTCTGGAATGAGCAGTTCTTC
many | . | TRBJ2-7 | TRBV7-2 | CASSLGSGLDEQYF | TGTGCCAGCAGCTTAGGTTCGGGGTTGGACGAGCAGTACTTC
. | . | TRBJ2-5 | TRBV9 | CASSVPGAETQYF | TGTGCCAGCAGCGTTCCAGGGGCAGAGACCCAGTACTTC
few | TRBD2 | TRBJ2-1 | TRBV7-2 | CASSLRVGLAGDYNEQFF | TGTGCCAGCAGCTTACGGGTTGGGCTAGCGGGTGACTACAATGAGCAGTTCTTC
few | TRBD2 | TRBJ2-1 | TRBV15 | CATSRGRTGRTSGRAGEQFF | TGTGCCACCAGCAGAGGGAGGACCGGGAGGACTAGCGGGAGGGCCGGTGAGCAGTTCTTC
. | TRBD2 | TRBJ2-5 | TRBV20-1 | CSARLAGSEATQYF | TGCAGTGCTAGACTAGCGGGGTCTGAGGCGACCCAGTACTTC
. | TRBD2 | TRBJ2-1 | TRBV19 | CASSMASGSRDEQFF | TGTGCCAGTAGTATGGCTAGCGGGAGTCGGGATGAGCAGTTCTTC
. | TRBD1 | TRBJ1-2 | TRBV29-1 | CSVPGQGWDYGYTF | TGCAGCGTTCCTGGACAGGGCTGGGACTATGGCTACACCTTC
few | . | TRBJ1-2 | TRBV29-1 | CSVEDPGTSYGYTF | TGCAGCGTTGAAGATCCTGGGACCAGCTATGGCTACACCTTC
many | . | TRBJ1-2 | TRBV28 | CASSFSGPSYGYTF | TGTGCCAGCAGTTTTTCGGGACCCAGCTATGGCTACACCTTC
few | TRBD2 | TRBJ2-7 | TRBV3-1 | CASTLAGGPKNEQYF | TGTGCCAGCACTCTAGCGGGAGGGCCAAAAAACGAGCAGTACTTC
. | . | TRBJ2-1 | TRBV20-1 | CSAGVTGTYNEQFF | TGCAGTGCTGGGGTGACAGGAACCTACAATGAGCAGTTCTTC
. | TRBD2 | TRBJ2-7 | TRBV4-1 | CASSLDPGTTFHEQYF | TGCGCCAGCAGCCTAGACCCCGGGACTACCTTTCACGAGCAGTACTTC
few | . | TRBJ2-2 | TRBV15 | CATSRDGTGELFF | TGTGCCACCAGCAGAGATGGCACCGGGGAGCTGTTTTTT
few | . | TRBJ2-4 | TRBV11-2 | CASSSPRDDKNIQYF | TGTGCCAGCAGCTCCCCCCGGGACGACAAAAACATTCAGTACTTC
few | . | TRBJ1-2 | TRBV4-1 | CASSQVQGSNYGYTF | TGCGCCAGCAGCCAAGTTCAGGGATCTAACTATGGCTACACCTTC
few | . | TRBJ1-5 | TRBV5-6 | CASSLGGRFQPQHF | TGTGCCAGCAGCTTGGGGGGTCGGTTTCAGCCCCAGCATTTT
. | . | TRBJ2-3 | TRBV12-3/TRBV12-4 | CASSFWQGGDTQYF | TGTGCCAGCAGTTTTTGGCAGGGAGGAGATACGCAGTATTTT
few | TRBD2 | TRBJ2-1 | TRBV24-1 | CATSDSLASRRYNEQFF | TGTGCCACCAGTGATTCACTAGCGTCACGCAGGTACAATGAGCAGTTCTTC
few | . | TRBJ1-1 | TRBV10-3 | CAISEQENTEAFF | TGTGCCATCAGTGAACAAGAGAACACTGAAGCTTTCTTT
. | TRBD1 | TRBJ2-7 | TRBV18 | CASSRIRDRTYEQYF | TGTGCCAGCTCTCGGATCCGGGACAGGACATACGAGCAGTACTTC
few | . | TRBJ2-1 | TRBV5-6 | CASSLAVGNNEQFF | TGTGCCAGCAGCTTGGCGGTGGGGAACAATGAGCAGTTCTTC
few | . | TRBJ2-3 | TRBV28 | CASSLEEGDILMDVLDTQYF | TGTGCCAGCAGTTTAGAGGAGGGGGACATTCTCATGGATGTTTTAGATACGCAGTATTTT
. | . | TRBJ2-7 | TRBV20-1 | CSARVGGNYEQYF | TGCAGTGCTAGAGTTGGGGGAAACTACGAGCAGTACTTC
few | TRBD1 | TRBJ2-1 | TRBV5-1 | CASSLARGQGNEQFF | TGCGCCAGCAGCTTGGCGAGGGGGCAAGGCAATGAGCAGTTCTTC
few | . | TRBJ2-1 | TRBV28 | CASSSRRTVDRPEQFF | TGTGCCAGCAGTTCGCGACGGACAGTCGATCGACCTGAGCAGTTCTTC
. | . | TRBJ1-5 | TRBV7-6 | CASSPPGTEGRCQPQHF | TGTGCCAGCAGCCCTCCCGGGACCGAGGGGCGGTGTCAGCCCCAGCATTTT
few | . | TRBJ2-1 | TRBV9 | CASSVAGNTYNEQFF | TGTGCCAGCAGCGTAGCCGGCAACACCTACAATGAGCAGTTCTTC
. | TRBD2 | TRBJ2-2 | TRBV4-3 | CASSQVSTSGGGTGELFF | TGCGCCAGCAGCCAAGTTTCGACTAGCGGGGGAGGAACCGGGGAGCTGTTTTTT
few | . | TRBJ1-5 | TRBV12-3/TRBV12-4 | CASSFRPRGLSNQPQHF | TGTGCCAGCAGTTTCCGCCCCCGGGGGCTTAGTAATCAGCCCCAGCATTTT